The rows below give T cell receptor beta chains drawn from one sample of a study of immune evolution from preneoplasia to lung adenocarcinoma. The repertoire was sequenced with immunoSEQ multiplex PCR; TCRdb's copy has only in-frame clones and lacks some. The sample has around 4,100 clones, about 89% seen once. What was sequenced was FFPE minimally invasive lung adenocarcinoma tissue. The receptors shown here come from an older donor with lung adenocarcinoma. CDR3s leave out the opening cysteine and the closing phenylalanine or tryptophan. The D gene is left open where the match is weak.

V gene	J gene	D gene	CDR3 length	CDR3 protein
TRBV11-2	TRBJ2-1	NA	10	ASRQGGNEQF
TRBV18	TRBJ2-7	NA	11	ASSPMGGYEQY
TRBV6-1	TRBJ2-7	NA	14	ASSEVGSRPPLEQY
TRBV11-2	TRBJ1-2	NA	11	ASSEKTRYGYT
TRBV6-5	TRBJ1-1	TRBD1	13	ASSSRTGEGTEAF
TRBV6-4	TRBJ2-3	NA	12	ASSVDGGTDTQY
TRBV15	TRBJ2-7	NA	12	ATSREIGAYEQY
TRBV30	TRBJ1-1	NA	11	AWGRQFNTEAF
TRBV28	TRBJ2-3	TRBD2	15	ASSRTSGITLTDTQY
TRBV19	TRBJ2-3	TRBD2	12	ASGTSGRQDTQY
TRBV19	TRBJ2-2	NA	13	ASSILADHPGELF
TRBV5-1	TRBJ1-1	NA	9	ASSFGTEAF
TRBV5-1	TRBJ2-1	NA	13	ASSLVPGSYNEQF
TRBV27	TRBJ2-7	NA	10	ASSGGGYEQY
TRBV28	TRBJ2-7	TRBD1	11	ASSGTESYEQY
TRBV9	TRBJ2-2	NA	13	ASSVGRINTGELF
TRBV11-3	TRBJ2-1	NA	10	ASSLVDNEQF
TRBV2	TRBJ1-1	NA	11	ASMVQLNTEAF
TRBV2	TRBJ2-1	NA	11	ASSVLGLGEQF
TRBV18	TRBJ2-1	NA	12	ASSPGLAHNEQF
TRBV18	TRBJ2-7	NA	12	ASSPPRVRGEQY
TRBV7-9	TRBJ1-1	NA	13	ASSLGGNRDTEAF
TRBV2	TRBJ2-7	NA	12	ASSERWRTYEQY
TRBV7-2	TRBJ2-7	NA	12	ASSPRDNLYEQY
TRBV28	TRBJ1-2	NA	12	ASSVGITNYGYT
TRBV4-3	TRBJ2-1	TRBD1	14	ASSQEGTGGYREQF
TRBV7-9	TRBJ2-7	NA	15	ASSPVSGGTAPYEQY
TRBV7-9	TRBJ2-6	NA	17	ASSLAGQGREIGANVLT
TRBV30	TRBJ1-2	TRBD1	17	AWSLEYSGQGALSYGYT
TRBV5-1	TRBJ2-2	NA	14	ASSLEGARASGELF
TRBV5-6	TRBJ1-1	NA	12	ASSVPWGEAEAF
TRBV5-6	TRBJ2-7	NA	12	ASSFLQGDYEQY
TRBV9	TRBJ1-3	NA	9	ASSVGNTIY
TRBV21-1	TRBJ2-5	NA	14	ASRRLRDKKEGTQY
TRBV7-8	TRBJ2-2	NA	11	ASSPPGQWELF
TRBV9	TRBJ2-5	NA	14	ASSPRLQGRQETQY
TRBV6-1	TRBJ1-1	NA	11	ASKGALNTEAF
TRBV11-2	TRBJ1-1	NA	11	ASSLVRGTEAF
TRBV28	TRBJ2-6	NA	11	ASSRDGANVLT
TRBV6-1	TRBJ1-2	NA	12	ASSEPGTANGYT
TRBV28	TRBJ2-5	TRBD1	14	ASSSHTNRGQETQY
TRBV28	TRBJ1-2	NA	16	ASSRVVWGAIANYGYT
TRBV9	TRBJ2-7	NA	12	ASSRDLEPYEQY
TRBV27	TRBJ2-3	TRBD2	13	ASSLMAGGADTQY
TRBV27	TRBJ1-5	NA	12	ASSLSPGNQPQH
TRBV14	TRBJ2-5	NA	11	ASSQGQKGTQY
TRBV27	TRBJ2-7	NA	11	ASSLNSLGEQY
TRBV7-8	TRBJ2-6	NA	17	ASSPNRQSWVSGANVLT
TRBV25-1	TRBJ2-3	NA	13	ASSPQGQATDTQY
TRBV6-6	TRBJ2-1	TRBD2	13	ASSYPLAGYNEQF
TRBV5-1	TRBJ2-5	NA	13	ASNLGTGTKETQY
TRBV7-2	TRBJ2-5	NA	10	ASSSSGGTQY
TRBV5-1	TRBJ1-2	NA	12	ASSLNQVPSGYT
TRBV27	TRBJ1-5	NA	9	ASKGNQPQH
TRBV27	TRBJ2-1	NA	12	ASRGLGSGNEQF
TRBV5-1	TRBJ2-5	TRBD1	13	ASSRNRQGRMTQY
TRBV7-3	TRBJ2-2	NA	10	ASSRYPGELF
TRBV11-2	TRBJ1-5	NA	10	ASSLGAQPQH